These T cell receptor beta chains were read from a single sample in a study of T cells in Graves' hyperthyroidism and ophthalmopathy. One entry per CDR3 protein, called by TCRdb with MiXCR from the multiplex PCR reads. The repertoire consists of a few hundred thousand distinct CDR3 sequences, with less than 20% occurring once and the leading ten covering about 30%. The sample consisted of blood. These receptors originate from a young woman with Graves' hyperthyroidism that later progressed to Graves' ophthalmopathy. The CDR3 runs from the conserved cysteine through the conserved F or W. Fields, in order: J gene, clone size, V gene, D gene, CDR3 length, CDR3 protein, CDR3 DNA. A D gene is named only where the DNA matches it firmly. For some rows the clone size is stated as once, few or many, or as a class when expanded; others skip it.

>TRBJ2-7|few|TRBV4-3|TRBD1|15
CASSQVDRGTYEQYF
TGCGCCAGCAGCCAAGTCGACAGGGGCACCTACGAGCAGTACTTC
>TRBJ2-4|many|TRBV20-1|.|16
CSAGKTGLLAKNIQYF
TGCAGTGCTGGAAAAACCGGGCTACTGGCCAAAAACATTCAGTACTTC
>TRBJ2-1|many|TRBV6-6|.|16
CASSYRLGYSYNEQFF
TGTGCCAGCAGTTACCGGCTAGGGTACTCCTACAATGAGCAGTTCTTC
>TRBJ2-1|.|TRBV5-4|TRBD2|15
CASSPPSGSHNEQFF
TGTGCCAGCAGCCCACCTAGCGGGAGCCACAATGAGCAGTTCTTC
>TRBJ1-4|few|TRBV5-4|.|13
CASSLGSSEKLFF
TGTGCCAGCAGCTTGGGGAGTAGTGAAAAACTGTTTTTT
>TRBJ1-1|.|TRBV7-8|TRBD1|13
CASKTGTNTEAFF
TGTGCCAGTAAGACAGGGACGAACACTGAAGCTTTCTTT
>TRBJ1-6|few|TRBV30|.|12
CAWSALWAPIHF
TGTGCCTGGAGTGCCCTGTGGGCGCCGATCCACTTT
>TRBJ2-1|.|TRBV5-1|TRBD2|16
CASSLVVGSGRVEQFF
TGCGCCAGCAGCTTGGTGGTGGGTAGCGGGAGAGTTGAGCAGTTCTTC
>TRBJ2-3|few|TRBV9|.|14
CASSEPGSTDTQYF
TGTGCCAGCAGCGAACCCGGGAGCACAGATACGCAGTATTTT
>TRBJ2-1|many|TRBV5-1|TRBD2|15
CASSLDRTSGNEQFF
TGCGCCAGCAGCTTGGATAGGACTAGCGGAAATGAGCAGTTCTTC
>TRBJ1-5|few|TRBV9|.|14
CASSERGNHQPQHF
TGTGCCAGCAGCGAGAGGGGTAATCATCAGCCCCAGCATTTT
>TRBJ2-2|.|TRBV3-1|.|15
CASSQIVTNTGELFF
TGTGCCAGCAGCCAAATAGTCACAAACACCGGGGAGCTGTTTTTT
>TRBJ1-2|.|TRBV6-2/TRBV6-3|.|13
CASSTSRSNGYTF
TGTGCCAGCAGTACCAGTCGTTCAAATGGCTACACCTTC
>TRBJ1-1|many|TRBV20-1|.|14
CSASGPPTVREAFF
TGCAGTGCTAGTGGTCCGCCCACTGTGCGAGAAGCTTTCTTT
>TRBJ1-2|few|TRBV6-1|.|12
CASSDPWYGYTF
TGTGCCAGCAGTGACCCCTGGTATGGCTACACCTTC
>TRBJ2-5|many|TRBV7-9|.|14
CASSQVGDQETQYF
TGTGCCAGCAGCCAGGTCGGGGACCAAGAGACCCAGTACTTC